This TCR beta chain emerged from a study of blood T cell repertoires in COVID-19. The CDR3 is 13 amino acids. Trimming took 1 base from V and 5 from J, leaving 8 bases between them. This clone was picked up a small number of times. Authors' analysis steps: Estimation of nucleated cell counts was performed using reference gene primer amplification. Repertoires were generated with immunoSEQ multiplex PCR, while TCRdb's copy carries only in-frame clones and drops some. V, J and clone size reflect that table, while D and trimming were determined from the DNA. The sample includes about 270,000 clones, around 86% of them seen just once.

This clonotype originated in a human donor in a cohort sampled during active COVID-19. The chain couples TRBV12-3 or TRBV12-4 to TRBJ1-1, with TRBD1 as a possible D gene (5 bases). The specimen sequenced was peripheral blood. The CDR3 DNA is TGTGCCAGCAGTTTAGGGGGGGGGACTGAAGCTTTCTTT. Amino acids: CASSLGGGTEAFF.